Sequencing of this TCR beta chain was carried out in a study of T cell repertoires in cytomegalovirus infection. Study background: Public TCR beta signatures marked donors with CMV infection and the matching HLA. Overall study results and limits: Across the ex vivo response, the dominant clonotypes were HLA-C-restricted CMV-specific TCR beta clonotypes. Cumulated frequencies of public TCR beta families served to identify carriers of CMV plus the relevant HLA.

The V gene's germline CDR1 is DFQATT and CDR2 SNEGSKA (reference sequence). The CDR3 has 17 amino acids. J was trimmed by 9 bases and V by 2 bases; bases with no gene match: 19. For this clonotype: The antigen remains undetermined.

MiXCR, applied by TCRdb to the reads, yields one record per CDR3 protein. This table has over 150,000 distinct CDR3 sequences, roughly 15% appearing once. The TCR sequence derives from a human donor in good health (CMV status not recorded). Some clones in this sample may be carry-over from other donors' samples. The V gene is TRBV20-1, the J gene TRBJ2-1, with TRBD2 matching 7 bases. The sample comprised CD8+ T cells from PBMCs. This chain's CDR3 is CSARPDRGDFIPSEQFF. The CDR3 coding sequence is TGCAGTGCTAGACCGGACCGGGGGGACTTTATCCCCAGTGAGCAGTTCTTC.